The present T cell receptor (beta chain) was sequenced within a study of siplizumab effects on memory and regulatory T cells. This clone was counted a few times. The antigen is unknown. Study-level points and caveats: Significant reduction of alloreactive sequences traceable to unstimulated CD4+ memory cells was observed with siplizumab. Naive T cells looked more diverse than memory cells and looked like major alloresponse contributors.

Around 100,000 TCR templates underwent assay in every sample. Profiling relied on immunoSEQ multiplex PCR, and the TCRdb table lists in-frame clones only, not all of them. The table includes about 100,000 clones, about nine tenths detected once. Sequenced material: CD4+ T cells sorted from blood. This receptor was taken from a human donor in good health.

DNA for the CDR3: TGTGCCACGGGCCGGGCACAAGAGACCCAGTACTTC. This encodes CATGRAQETQYF. This chain links TRBV19 with TRBJ2-5, with no clear D. V was shortened by 10 bases and J by 2 bases, with 11 bases between the two germline ends. The CDR3 spans 12 residues. Germline CDR1 LNHDA, CDR2 SQIVND (reference sequence).